The rows below give T cell receptor beta chains drawn from one sample of a study of T cell responses to AZD1222 COVID-19 vaccine. Repertoires were generated with immunoSEQ multiplex PCR, while TCRdb's copy carries only in-frame clones and drops some. Among 95,000 to 110,000 clones listed, 88% were seen once. The sample was peripheral blood, taken on day 0 of AZD1222 vaccination. All receptors derive from an adult in good health. Both conserved end residues are part of each CDR3. D genes are given only for firm matches. Expanded clones are given a class, and other clones once, few, many or no size at all.

J,V,D,size,DNA,CDR3
TRBJ2-2,TRBV28,NA,NA,TGTGCCAGCAGTGGGAACACCGGGGAGCTGTTTTTT,CASSGNTGELFF
TRBJ2-2,TRBV6-5,NA,NA,TGTGCCAGCAGTTACTATAACACCGGGGAGCTGTTTTTT,CASSYYNTGELFF
TRBJ2-7,TRBV21-1,NA,NA,TGTGCCAGTAAACCGGGACAGGTCAACAGGGAGCAGTACTTC,CASKPGQVNREQYF
TRBJ1-6,TRBV11-2,TRBD1,NA,TGTGCCAGCAGCCCTCGGACAGGGGGCTATAATTCACCCCTCCACTTT,CASSPRTGGYNSPLHF
TRBJ1-1,TRBV23-1,NA,NA,TGCGCCAGCTGTCCAGTCGGTAGAGGGACGTACAGGGCTTTCTTT,CASCPVGRGTYRAFF
TRBJ2-2,TRBV19,TRBD1,few,TGTGCCAGTAGTATTGGGACAGGGGGAGGCACCGGGGAGCTGTTTTTT,CASSIGTGGGTGELFF
TRBJ2-1,TRBV6-2/TRBV6-3,NA,NA,TGTGCCAGCAGTTATGGGAGTGTCGGCCACAATGAGCAGTTCTTC,CASSYGSVGHNEQFF
TRBJ1-5,TRBV20-1,NA,NA,TGCAGTGCTAGGGAGCATCAGCCCCAGCATTTT,CSAREHQPQHF
TRBJ1-2,TRBV7-8,NA,NA,TGTGCCAGCAGCGAAACAGGGAACTATGGCTACACCTTC,CASSETGNYGYTF
TRBJ2-3,TRBV7-9,TRBD2,NA,TGTGCCAGCAGCGTCCCGGGACTAGCGGCGTCAGATACGCAGTATTTT,CASSVPGLAASDTQYF
TRBJ2-1,TRBV27,TRBD2,NA,TGTGCCAGCAGTTCGACCTGGACTAGCGGGTCCAATGAGCAGTTCTTC,CASSSTWTSGSNEQFF
TRBJ1-2,TRBV29-1,TRBD1,NA,TGCAGCGTTCAGGGGACAGGGGGCGATGGCTACACCTTC,CSVQGTGGDGYTF
TRBJ2-7,TRBV4-3,NA,NA,TGCGCCAGCAGCCAAGATCCCCCAGGGCAGAGCTACGAGCAGTACTTC,CASSQDPPGQSYEQYF
TRBJ2-1,TRBV7-2,NA,NA,TGTGCCAGCAGCTTAGGGCAGTACAATGAGCAGTTCTTC,CASSLGQYNEQFF
TRBJ1-3,TRBV30,NA,NA,TGTGCCTGGGCTAAGCCGGCCGGAGGAAACACCATATATTTT,CAWAKPAGGNTIYF
TRBJ1-3,TRBV5-1,TRBD1,NA,TGCGCCAGCAGCCCCGGGACAGAGGTTGGAAACACCATATATTTT,CASSPGTEVGNTIYF
TRBJ2-2,TRBV7-8,TRBD2,NA,TGTGCCAGCATCCCCCAACTAGCGGGGGGTACCGGGGAGCTGTTTTTT,CASIPQLAGGTGELFF
TRBJ1-1,TRBV28,NA,NA,TGTGCCAGCCATTCCGGGGCGGATCCACTACGGGCTTTCTTT,CASHSGADPLRAFF
TRBJ2-2,TRBV25-1,TRBD1,medium-sized,TGTGCCAGCAGTGAGACAGGGGGCGCGTACCACGGGGAGCTGTTTTTT,CASSETGGAYHGELFF
TRBJ2-7,TRBV7-2,NA,NA,TGTGCCAGCAGCCCACAGGAGAGCTCCTACGAGCAGTACTTC,CASSPQESSYEQYF
TRBJ1-4,TRBV7-8,TRBD1,NA,TGTGCCAGCAGTTACGGACAGGGCGGGGCACTGTTTTTT,CASSYGQGGALFF
TRBJ1-5,TRBV7-8,NA,once,TGTGCCAGCAGCCCTAGGAGGGGAGATCAGCCCCAGCATTTT,CASSPRRGDQPQHF
TRBJ1-5,TRBV24-1,NA,NA,TGTGCCACCAGTGGCATAAGTAATCAGCCCCAGCATTTT,CATSGISNQPQHF
TRBJ1-4,TRBV7-9,TRBD1,NA,TGTGCCAGCAGCTTTACGGGGACAGGGATCAATGAAAAACTGTTTTTT,CASSFTGTGINEKLFF
TRBJ1-6,TRBV18,NA,NA,TGTGCCAGCTCAAACGACAGGAAGGATTCACCCCTCCACTTT,CASSNDRKDSPLHF
TRBJ1-5,TRBV6-5,NA,NA,TGTGCCAGCAGAGAGGGGCGCGGGTCCAATCAGCCCCAGCATTTT,CASREGRGSNQPQHF
TRBJ2-1,TRBV28,NA,once,TGTGCCAGCAGTTTAGTCGAGTTTGGTGGACTCCTAGGGGAGGAGCAGTTCTTC,CASSLVEFGGLLGEEQFF
TRBJ2-5,TRBV2,NA,NA,TGTGCCAGCAGGATGGGACGGACGGGGCAGGGGAGGTATGAGACCCAGTACTTC,CASRMGRTGQGRYETQYF
TRBJ2-6,TRBV6-4,TRBD1,NA,TGTGCCAGCGCGGAACAGGGGCTAAGCTCTGGGGCCAACGTCCTGACTTTC,CASAEQGLSSGANVLTF
TRBJ1-3,TRBV7-2,NA,few,TGTGCCAGCAGCTTAGTTCAGAGCACCAGTACGAACTCTGGAAACACCATATATTTT,CASSLVQSTSTNSGNTIYF
TRBJ1-4,TRBV19,NA,NA,TGTGCCAGTGGGCCCAATGAAAAACTGTTTTTT,CASGPNEKLFF
TRBJ1-5,TRBV28,NA,NA,TGTGCCAGCAGTTTATCTTCAGGGTTGCCCCAGCATTTT,CASSLSSGLPQHF
TRBJ1-5,TRBV5-1,NA,few,TGCGCCAGCAGCCCGGGCGTTAATAGCAATCAGCCCCAGCATTTT,CASSPGVNSNQPQHF
TRBJ1-2,TRBV19,NA,NA,TGTGCCAGTAGTATTTGGCGGACAGTCAACTATGGCTACACCTTC,CASSIWRTVNYGYTF
TRBJ2-5,TRBV30,TRBD2,NA,TGTGCCTGGAGTGTCAGTACGGGGGGTCAAGAGACCCAGTACTTC,CAWSVSTGGQETQYF
TRBJ2-3,TRBV9,NA,NA,TGTGCCAGCAGCGTAGAGGTAGGGGTCCGGGATACGCAGTATTTT,CASSVEVGVRDTQYF
TRBJ2-1,TRBV28,NA,NA,TGTGCCAGCAGTTTATATGAGCAGTTCTTC,CASSLYEQFF
TRBJ1-2,TRBV5-1,TRBD1,NA,TGCGCCAGCAGCTTCCTGGGACAGGGGGGCAATGGCTACACCTTC,CASSFLGQGGNGYTF
TRBJ1-5,TRBV18,NA,once,TGTGCCAGCTCACCGGGACTTAGTCAGCCCCAGCATTTT,CASSPGLSQPQHF
TRBJ2-7,TRBV6-6,NA,NA,TGTGCCAGCAGGGGGAGACGGTACGATACCTACGAGCAGTACTTC,CASRGRRYDTYEQYF
TRBJ1-1,TRBV7-2,NA,NA,TGTGCCAGCAGCTTAGCCACTACCCAGGTGTCGGAAGCTTTCTTT,CASSLATTQVSEAFF
TRBJ1-5,TRBV28,NA,few,TGTGCCAGCAGCCCGATGGGGAACGGGCATCAGCCCCAGCATTTT,CASSPMGNGHQPQHF
TRBJ2-3,TRBV5-4,TRBD1,NA,TGTGCCAGCAGCCGGACAGGGACCACAGATACGCAGTATTTT,CASSRTGTTDTQYF
TRBJ1-1,TRBV7-9,NA,few,TGTGCCAGCAGCACCCCGGGACCACCTTTTGAAGCTTTCTTT,CASSTPGPPFEAFF
TRBJ1-1,TRBV2,TRBD1,NA,TGTGCCAGCAAGGGACAGCAAGTTACTGAAGCTTTCTTT,CASKGQQVTEAFF
TRBJ1-2,TRBV5-1,NA,NA,TGCGCCAGCAGACCCGGGCCAAGGGATTATGGCTACACCTTC,CASRPGPRDYGYTF
TRBJ2-7,TRBV11-2,NA,NA,TGTGCCAGCAGCTTAGTACTCCAGGGGAGCTACGAGCAGTACTTC,CASSLVLQGSYEQYF
TRBJ2-3,TRBV6-1,TRBD2,NA,TGTGCCAGCAGTGAGTTGGCGGGACTAAGAACAGATACGCAGTATTTT,CASSELAGLRTDTQYF
TRBJ1-1,TRBV28,NA,NA,TGTGCCTCGGGCGGAACGAACACTGAAGCTTTCTTT,CASGGTNTEAFF
TRBJ1-3,TRBV5-4,TRBD1,NA,TGTGCCAGCAGCTTACAGGGGATCTGGGCTGGAAACACCATATATTTT,CASSLQGIWAGNTIYF